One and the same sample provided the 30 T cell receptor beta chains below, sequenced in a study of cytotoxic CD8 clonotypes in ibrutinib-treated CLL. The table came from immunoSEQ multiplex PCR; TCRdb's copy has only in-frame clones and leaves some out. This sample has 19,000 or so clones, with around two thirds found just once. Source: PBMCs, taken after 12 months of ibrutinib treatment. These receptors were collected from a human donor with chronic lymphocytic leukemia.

CDR3 DNA sequence: TGTGCCAGCAGCCGAATTAGCGGGGGGATCACAGATACGCAGTATTTT. Translating gives CASSRISGGITDTQYF. The chain recombines TRBV4-2 with TRBJ2-3, with 10 bases lining up with TRBD2. The CDR3 covers 16 residues. J was trimmed by 2 bases and V by 4 bases; bases with no gene match: 6. Germline V gene lookup returns CDR1 LGHNA and CDR2 YNFKEQ.

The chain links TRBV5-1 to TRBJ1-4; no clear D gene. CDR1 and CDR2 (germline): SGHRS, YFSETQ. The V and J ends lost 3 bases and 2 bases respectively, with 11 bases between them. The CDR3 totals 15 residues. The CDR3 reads CASSSDGATNEKLFF. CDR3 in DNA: TGCGCCAGCAGCTCAGACGGTGCGACTAATGAAAAACTGTTTTTT.

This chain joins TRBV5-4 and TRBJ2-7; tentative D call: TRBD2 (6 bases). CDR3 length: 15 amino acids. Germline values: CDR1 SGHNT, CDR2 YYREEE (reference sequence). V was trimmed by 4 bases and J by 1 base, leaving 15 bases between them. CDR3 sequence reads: CASSARDSGSYEQYF. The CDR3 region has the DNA TGTGCCAGCAGCGCCCGGGATAGCGGATCCTACGAGCAGTACTTC. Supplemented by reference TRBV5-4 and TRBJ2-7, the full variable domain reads ETGVTQSPTHLIKTRGQQVTLRCSSQSGHNTVSWYQQALGQGPQFIFQYYREEENGRGNFPPRFSGLQFPNYSSELNVNALELDDSALYLCASSARDSGSYEQYFGPGTRLTVT.

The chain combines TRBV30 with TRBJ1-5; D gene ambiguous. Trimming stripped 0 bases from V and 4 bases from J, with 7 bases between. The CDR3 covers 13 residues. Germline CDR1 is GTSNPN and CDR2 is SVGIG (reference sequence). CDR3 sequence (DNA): TGTGCCTGGAGTGTACGGGAGAATCAGCCCCAGCATTTT. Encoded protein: CAWSVRENQPQHF.

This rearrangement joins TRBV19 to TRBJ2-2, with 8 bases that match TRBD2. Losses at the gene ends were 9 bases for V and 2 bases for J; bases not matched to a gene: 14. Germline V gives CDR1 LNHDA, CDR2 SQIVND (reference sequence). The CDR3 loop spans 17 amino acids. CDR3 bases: TGTGCCAGCACTCCCCGAGGGGGACTAGGTAACACCGGGGAGCTGTTTTTT. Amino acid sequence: CASTPRGGLGNTGELFF.

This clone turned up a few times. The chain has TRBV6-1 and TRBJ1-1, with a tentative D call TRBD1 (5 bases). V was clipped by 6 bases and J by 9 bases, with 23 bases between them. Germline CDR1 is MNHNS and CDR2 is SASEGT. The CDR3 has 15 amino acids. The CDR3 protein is CASSLIVEGPGKAFF. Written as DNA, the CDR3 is TGTGCCAGCAGCCTCATCGTCGAGGGGCCGGGTAAAGCTTTCTTT.

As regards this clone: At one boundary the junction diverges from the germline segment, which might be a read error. The CDR3 is CASSISGTSGMVTGELFF. CDR3 DNA sequence: TGTGCTAGCAGCATCTCCGGGACTAGCGGGATGGTCACCGGGGAGCTGTTTTTT. V usage is TRBV7-7 and J usage is TRBJ2-2; 13 bases match TRBD2. The germline V gene encodes CDR1 SSHAT and CDR2 FNYEAQ (reference sequence). This CDR3 is built from 18 residues.

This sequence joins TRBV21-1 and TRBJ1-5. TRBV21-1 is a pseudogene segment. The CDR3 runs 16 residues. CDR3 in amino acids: CASSKERYYSNQPQHF. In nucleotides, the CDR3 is TGTGCCAGCAGCAAAGAGAGGTATTATAGCAATCAGCCCCAGCATTTT.

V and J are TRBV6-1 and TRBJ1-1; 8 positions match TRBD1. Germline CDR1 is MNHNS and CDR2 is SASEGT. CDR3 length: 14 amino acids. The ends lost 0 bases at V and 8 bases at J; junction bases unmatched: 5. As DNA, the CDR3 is TGTGCCAGCAGTGAAGCGGGGGACAGGAGGGAAGCTTTCTTT. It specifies CASSEAGDRREAFF.

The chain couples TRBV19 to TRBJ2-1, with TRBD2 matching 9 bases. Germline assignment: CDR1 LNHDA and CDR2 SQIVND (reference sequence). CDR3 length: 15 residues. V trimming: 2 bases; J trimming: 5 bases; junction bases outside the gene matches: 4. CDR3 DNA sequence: TGTGCCAGTAGTATACTAGCGGGATCGAACAATGAGCAGTTCTTC. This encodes CASSILAGSNNEQFF.

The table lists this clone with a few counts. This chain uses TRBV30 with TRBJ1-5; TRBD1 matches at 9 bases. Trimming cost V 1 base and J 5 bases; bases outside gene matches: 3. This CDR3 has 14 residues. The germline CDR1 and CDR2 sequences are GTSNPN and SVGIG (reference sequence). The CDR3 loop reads CAWSAGQGHQPQHF. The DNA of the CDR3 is TGTGCCTGGAGTGCGGGACAGGGTCATCAGCCCCAGCATTTT.

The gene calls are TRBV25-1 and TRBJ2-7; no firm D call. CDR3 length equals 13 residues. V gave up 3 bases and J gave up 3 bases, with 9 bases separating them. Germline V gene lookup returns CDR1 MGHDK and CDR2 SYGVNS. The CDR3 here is CASSDPTRYEQYF. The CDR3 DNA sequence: TGTGCCAGCAGTGACCCCACCCGCTACGAGCAGTACTTC.

CDR3 residues: CASSERGQVDTQYF. The CDR3 coding sequence is TGTGCCAGCAGTGAGAGGGGCCAGGTAGATACGCAGTATTTT. The V call is TRBV6-1, the J call TRBJ2-3; D is tentatively TRBD1 or TRBD2 (5 bases each). This CDR3 contains 14 residues. Germline values: CDR1 MNHNS, CDR2 SASEGT. Trimming stripped 3 bases from V and 5 bases from J, with 12 bases between.

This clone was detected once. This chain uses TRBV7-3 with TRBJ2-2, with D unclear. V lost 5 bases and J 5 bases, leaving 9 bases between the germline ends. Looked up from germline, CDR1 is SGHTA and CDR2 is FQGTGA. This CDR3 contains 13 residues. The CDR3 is CASSPQETGELFF. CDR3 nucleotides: TGTGCCAGCAGCCCCCAAGAAACCGGGGAGCTGTTTTTT.

The CDR3 sequence is CASSLGTGKEAGNTIYF. CDR3 bases: TGTGCCAGCAGTTTAGGGACAGGGAAAGAGGCTGGAAACACCATATATTTT. The chain combines TRBV28 with TRBJ1-3; 9 nucleotides agree with TRBD1. The germline CDR1 and CDR2 sequences are MDHEN and SYDVKM. With 2 bases clipped from V and 2 bases from J, the junction kept 7 bases outside the gene matches. The CDR3 sequence is 17 residues long. The full variable domain, its missing parts supplied by reference TRBV28 and TRBJ1-3, is DVKVTQSSRYLVKRTGEKVFLECVQDMDHENMFWYRQDPGLGLRLIYFSYDVKMKEKGDIPEGYSVSREKKERFSLILESASTNQTSMYLCASSLGTGKEAGNTIYFGEGSWLTVV.

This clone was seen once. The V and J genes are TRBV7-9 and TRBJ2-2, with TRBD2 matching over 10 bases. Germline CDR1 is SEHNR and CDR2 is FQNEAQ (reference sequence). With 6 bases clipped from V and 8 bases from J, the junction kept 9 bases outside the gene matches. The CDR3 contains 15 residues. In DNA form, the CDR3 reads TGTGCCAGCAGTCCTGGACTAGCGGCCGTGGGGGAGCTGTTTTTT. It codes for CASSPGLAAVGELFF.

The CDR3 DNA reads as TGCAGCATCCGCGACTACACCAATGAGCAGTTCTTC. As protein: CSIRDYTNEQFF. The chain combines TRBV29-1 with TRBJ2-1; tentatively, D is TRBD2 (5 bases). V shed 8 bases and J shed 6 bases, with 14 bases lying between them. The CDR3 contains 12 residues. Germline CDR1 and CDR2: SQVTM and ANQGSEA.

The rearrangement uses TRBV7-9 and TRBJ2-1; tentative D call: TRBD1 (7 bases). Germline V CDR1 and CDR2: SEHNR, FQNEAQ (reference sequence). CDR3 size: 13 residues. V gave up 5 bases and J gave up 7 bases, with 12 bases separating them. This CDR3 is CASSTAGGNEQFF. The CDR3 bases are TGTGCCAGCAGCACCGCAGGGGGGAATGAGCAGTTCTTC.

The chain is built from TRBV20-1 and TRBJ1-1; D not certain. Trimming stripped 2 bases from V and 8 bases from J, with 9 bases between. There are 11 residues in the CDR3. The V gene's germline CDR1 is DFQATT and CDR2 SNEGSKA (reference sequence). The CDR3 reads CSARMGVEAFF. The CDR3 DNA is TGCAGTGCTAGAATGGGAGTGGAAGCTTTCTTT.

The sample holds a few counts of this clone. Here the CDR3 DNA reads TGTGCCAGCAGCTTAGATTGGGAGACCCAGTACTTC. Encoded protein: CASSLDWETQYF. The chain is built from TRBV7-6 and TRBJ2-5; no reliable D call. V dropped 1 base and J dropped 5 bases, with 5 bases sitting between them. The CDR3 length is 12 residues. The germline V gene encodes CDR1 SGHVS and CDR2 FNYEAQ.

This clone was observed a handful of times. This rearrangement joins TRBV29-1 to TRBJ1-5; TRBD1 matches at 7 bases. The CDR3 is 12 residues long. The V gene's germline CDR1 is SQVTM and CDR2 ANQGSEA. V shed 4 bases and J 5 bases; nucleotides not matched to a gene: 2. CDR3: CSVGQGDQPQHF. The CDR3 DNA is TGCAGCGTTGGACAGGGTGATCAGCCCCAGCATTTT.

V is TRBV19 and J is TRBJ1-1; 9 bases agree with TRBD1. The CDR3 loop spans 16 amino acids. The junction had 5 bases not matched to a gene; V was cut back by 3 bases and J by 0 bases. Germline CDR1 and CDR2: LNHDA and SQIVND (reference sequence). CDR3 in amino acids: CASSMGTGNMNTEAFF. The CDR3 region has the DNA TGTGCCAGTAGTATGGGGACAGGGAATATGAACACTGAAGCTTTCTTT.

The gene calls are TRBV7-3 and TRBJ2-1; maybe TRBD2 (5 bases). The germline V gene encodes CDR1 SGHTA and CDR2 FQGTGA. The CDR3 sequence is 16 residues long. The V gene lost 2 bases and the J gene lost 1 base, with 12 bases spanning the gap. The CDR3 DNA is TGTGCCAGCAGCTTACGTTCTAGCTCGTCCTACAATGAGCAGTTCTTC. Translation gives CASSLRSSSSYNEQFF.

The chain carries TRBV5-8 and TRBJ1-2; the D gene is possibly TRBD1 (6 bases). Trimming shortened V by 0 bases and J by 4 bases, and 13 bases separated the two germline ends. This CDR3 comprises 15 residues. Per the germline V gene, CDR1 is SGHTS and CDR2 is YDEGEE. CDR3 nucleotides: TGTGCCAGCAGCTTGGGTGGGGGCCTGAGCTATGGCTACACCTTC. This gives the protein CASSLGGGLSYGYTF.

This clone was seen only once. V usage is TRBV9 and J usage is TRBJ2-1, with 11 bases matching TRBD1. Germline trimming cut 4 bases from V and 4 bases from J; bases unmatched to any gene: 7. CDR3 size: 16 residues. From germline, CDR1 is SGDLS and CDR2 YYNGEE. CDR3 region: CASSPRTGGSYNEQFF. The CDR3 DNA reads TGTGCCAGCAGCCCGCGGACAGGGGGCTCATACAATGAGCAGTTCTTC.

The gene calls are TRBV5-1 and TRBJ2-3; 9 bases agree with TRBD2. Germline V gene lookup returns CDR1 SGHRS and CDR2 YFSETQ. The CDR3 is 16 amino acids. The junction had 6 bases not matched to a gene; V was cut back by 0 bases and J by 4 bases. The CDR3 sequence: CASSLEASGMADTQYF. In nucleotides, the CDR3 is TGCGCCAGCAGCTTGGAGGCTAGCGGGATGGCAGATACGCAGTATTTT.

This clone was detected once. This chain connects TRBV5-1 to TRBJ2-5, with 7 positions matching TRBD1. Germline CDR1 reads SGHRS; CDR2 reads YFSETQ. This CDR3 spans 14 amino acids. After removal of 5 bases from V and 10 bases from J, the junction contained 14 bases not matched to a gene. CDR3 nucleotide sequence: TGCGCCAGCAGAACAGGGGCGAACCCCGCTGGCCAGTACTTC. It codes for CASRTGANPAGQYF.

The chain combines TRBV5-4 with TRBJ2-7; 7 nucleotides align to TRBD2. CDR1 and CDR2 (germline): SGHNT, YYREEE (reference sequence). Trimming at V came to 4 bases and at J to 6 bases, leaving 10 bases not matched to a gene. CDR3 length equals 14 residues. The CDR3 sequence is CASSREGFSGEQYF. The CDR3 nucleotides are TGTGCCAGCAGCAGGGAGGGATTTTCCGGCGAGCAGTACTTC.

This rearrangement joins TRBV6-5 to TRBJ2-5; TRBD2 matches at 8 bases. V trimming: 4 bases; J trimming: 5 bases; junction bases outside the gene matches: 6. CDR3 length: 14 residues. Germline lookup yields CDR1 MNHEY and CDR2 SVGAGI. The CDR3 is CASSFTSGWETQYF. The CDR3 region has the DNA TGTGCCAGCAGTTTTACTAGCGGCTGGGAGACCCAGTACTTC.

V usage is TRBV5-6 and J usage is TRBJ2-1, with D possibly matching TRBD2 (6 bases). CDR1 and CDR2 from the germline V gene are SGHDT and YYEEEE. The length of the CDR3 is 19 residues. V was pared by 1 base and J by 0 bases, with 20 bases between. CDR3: CASSLFRGNSPSSYNEQFF. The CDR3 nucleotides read TGTGCCAGCAGCTTGTTCCGCGGGAACTCCCCTAGCTCCTACAATGAGCAGTTCTTC.